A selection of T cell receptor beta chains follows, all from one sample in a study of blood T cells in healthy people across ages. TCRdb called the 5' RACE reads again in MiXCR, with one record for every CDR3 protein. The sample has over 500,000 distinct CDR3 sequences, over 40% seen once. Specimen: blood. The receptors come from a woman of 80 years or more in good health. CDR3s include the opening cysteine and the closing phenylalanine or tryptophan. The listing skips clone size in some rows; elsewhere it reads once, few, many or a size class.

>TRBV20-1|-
CSASHTLETQYF
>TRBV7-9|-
CASSPIGSPTEQYF
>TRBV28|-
CASSLSDISSYEQYF
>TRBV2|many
CAGGLLNEQFF
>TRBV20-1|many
CSARGLGLAETYEQYF
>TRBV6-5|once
CASNTLDNEQFF
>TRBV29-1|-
CSVATGLDEQYF
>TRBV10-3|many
CAISDGRGTYNEQFF
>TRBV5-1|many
CASRLDEGTGYEQYF
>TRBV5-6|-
CASSLGSNGYTF
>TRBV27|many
CASSLGGQGTYEQYF
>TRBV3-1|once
CASSQEGQLSYNEQFF
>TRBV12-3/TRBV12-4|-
CASRESDGYEQYF
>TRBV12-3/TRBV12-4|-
CASSHTSGLAKNIQYF
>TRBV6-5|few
CASSYSAGRDTQYF
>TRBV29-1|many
CSATGTVSYNEQFF
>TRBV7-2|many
CASSTLSDTQYF
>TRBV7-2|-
CASSSDSYSPLHF
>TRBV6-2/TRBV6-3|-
CASSHRASGGEYNEQFF
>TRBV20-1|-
CSGGGATSSYEQYF
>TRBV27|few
CASSAAGTGRTEAFF
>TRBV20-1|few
CSARDWGQGSYEQYF
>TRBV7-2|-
CASSSGLAGANEQYF
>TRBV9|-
CASSPRQAISGANVLTF